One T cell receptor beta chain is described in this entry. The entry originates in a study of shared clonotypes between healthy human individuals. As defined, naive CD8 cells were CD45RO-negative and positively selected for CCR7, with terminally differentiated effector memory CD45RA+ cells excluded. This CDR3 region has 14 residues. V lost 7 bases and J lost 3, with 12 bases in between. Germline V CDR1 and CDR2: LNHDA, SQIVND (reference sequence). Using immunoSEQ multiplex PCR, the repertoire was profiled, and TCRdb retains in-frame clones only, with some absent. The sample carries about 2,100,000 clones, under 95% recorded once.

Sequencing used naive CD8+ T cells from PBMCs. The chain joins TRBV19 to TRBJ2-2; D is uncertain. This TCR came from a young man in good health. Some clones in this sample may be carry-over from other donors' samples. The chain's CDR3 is CASNAWRDTGELFF. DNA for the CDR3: TGTGCCAGTAACGCCTGGAGAGACACCGGGGAGCTGTTTTTT.